This TCR beta chain appears in the sequencing data of a study of control samples from healthy donors and cancer patients. Germline V CDR1 and CDR2: SNHLY, FYNNEI. This CDR3 is 15 amino acids long. V gave up 8 bases and J gave up 2 bases; unmatched junction bases: 9. The repertoire was sequenced with immunoSEQ multiplex PCR; TCRdb's copy has only in-frame clones and lacks some. The sample holds tens of thousands of clones, about 90% seen once. V usage is TRBV2 and J usage is TRBJ2-5, with 9 bases that match TRBD1. Sequences were obtained from blood. The source is a woman between 50 and 59 years old in good health. CDR3 bases: TGTGCCAGCCTACCCCGGACAGGGGCGCAAGAGACCCAGTACTTC. Protein sequence: CASLPRTGAQETQYF.